The 17 T cell receptor beta chains below all came from one sample that was sequenced in a study of metastatic and nonmetastatic thyroid tumors. TCRdb reanalyzed the PCR reads via MiXCR. The sample lists 25,000 to 30,000 clones, 15% occurring once. Prior to thyroid surgery, none of the patients had received any treatment. The sequenced sample consisted of blood. The receptors were gathered from a male donor with papillary thyroid cancer or a benign thyroid nodule (not recorded which). Some clones in this sample may be carry-over from other donors' samples.

On this clone itself: One junction end disagrees with the germline gene, perhaps due to a read error. The chain couples TRBV12-3 or TRBV12-4 to TRBJ1-1; D uncertain. This CDR3 contains 14 residues. CDR3 residues: CASTSWGINTEAFF. The CDR3 region has the DNA TGTGCCAGCACCTCGTGGGGTATAAACACTGAAGCTTTCTTC.

Only a few counts were recorded for this clone. The CDR3 here is CASSPPANPGVETQYF. The CDR3 DNA reads as TGTGCCAGCTCACCACCGGCCAACCCGGGCGTGGAGACCCAGTACTTC. The V call is TRBV18, the J call TRBJ2-5; no definite D call. Germline loops: CDR1 KGHSH, CDR2 LQKENI. Between the trimmed V and J ends, which lost 0 bases and 5 bases, there was a span of 16 bases. The CDR3 totals 16 residues.

In its sample, this clone was seen many times. V gene TRBV6-2 or TRBV6-3 combines with J gene TRBJ2-5; no definite D call. In germline, CDR1 is MNHEY, CDR2 SVGEGT. This CDR3 is built from 15 residues. V gave up 7 bases and J gave up 2 bases, with 17 bases separating them. CDR3 sequence (DNA): TGTGCCAGCACCTTAGTTGGCTTTGTGCAAGAGACCCAGTACTTC. This gives the protein CASTLVGFVQETQYF.

This clone appeared many times. J is TRBJ2-7 and V is TRBV6-1; D may be TRBD1 (5 bases). Germline CDR1 and CDR2: MNHNS and SASEGT. Between the trimmed V and J ends, which lost 6 bases and 0 bases, there was a span of 12 bases. This CDR3 contains 14 residues. Here the CDR3 reads CASRSADSSYEQYF. CDR3 DNA: TGTGCCAGCAGGTCGGCCGACAGCTCCTACGAGCAGTACTTC.

At least ten counts were recorded for this clone. The chain employs TRBV7-9 and TRBJ2-7; weak D call: TRBD2 (5 bases). This CDR3 is 13 amino acids long. The germline CDR1 and CDR2 sequences are SEHNR and FQNEAQ (reference sequence). Trimming took 3 bases from V and 1 from J, leaving 7 bases between them. The CDR3 sequence is CASSFGDSYEQYF. CDR3 DNA sequence: TGTGCCAGCAGCTTCGGGGATTCCTACGAGCAGTACTTC.

This clone was found many times. This chain joins TRBV19 and TRBJ2-1; 9 bases map to TRBD2. The V gene's germline CDR1 is LNHDA and CDR2 SQIVND (reference sequence). There are 15 residues in the CDR3. With V trimmed by 10 bases and J by 3 bases, 10 bases remained unmatched. The CDR3 loop is CATRRGGADYNEQFF. In DNA form, the CDR3 reads TGTGCCACCCGGCGGGGGGGAGCGGACTACAATGAGCAGTTCTTC.

This clone was seen repeatedly, ten times or more. A much larger clone lies one base from this, so it may be a read error. Other DNA sequences in the sample encode the same CDR3. The V and J genes are TRBV30 and TRBJ1-3; 9 bases agree with TRBD1. The CDR3 extends over 14 amino acids. Trimming cost V 6 bases and J 4 bases; bases outside gene matches: 7. The V gene's germline CDR1 is GTSNPN and CDR2 SVGIG (reference sequence). CDR3 sequence (DNA): TGTGCCTGCCTAACAGGGGGCCCCGGAAACACCATATATTTT. Residues: CACLTGGPGNTIYF. The full variable domain, in which reference TRBV30 and TRBJ1-3 provide the parts outside the CDR3, is SQTIHQWPATLVQPVGSPLSLECTVEGTSNPNLYWYRQAAGRGLQLLFYSVGIGQISSEVPQNLSASRPQDRQFILSSKKLLLSDSGFYLCACLTGGPGNTIYFGEGSWLTVV.

At least ten counts were recorded for this clone. The V gene is TRBV3-1, the J gene TRBJ2-5; 7 bases are shared with TRBD1. The CDR3 covers 14 residues. Germline CDR1 reads LGHDT; CDR2 reads YNNKEL (reference sequence). With V trimmed by 4 bases and J by 4 bases, 6 bases remained unmatched. In DNA, the CDR3 is TGTGCCAGCAGCCTGACGTACAGGGGAGAGACCCAGTACTTC. Translated: CASSLTYRGETQYF.

In its sample, this clone was seen many times. In DNA, the CDR3 is TGTGCCAGCGGGCGGGACACCGAGCAGTACTTC. Protein product: CASGRDTEQYF. The chain links TRBV3-1 to TRBJ2-7; D may be TRBD1 or TRBD2 (6 bases each). Germline loops: CDR1 LGHDT, CDR2 YNNKEL (reference sequence). V was clipped by 8 bases and J by 6 bases, with 11 bases between them. This CDR3 spans 11 amino acids.

The chain uses TRBV5-1 and TRBJ2-6; TRBD2 might be the D (6 bases). The CDR3 contains 18 residues. The germline CDR1 and CDR2 sequences are SGHRS and YFSETQ. V lost 0 bases and J lost 0, with 13 bases in between. CDR3 sequence: CASSLGSLAVSGANVLTF. The DNA for the CDR3 is TGCGCCAGCAGCTTGGGTTCACTAGCTGTCTCTGGGGCCAACGTCCTGACTTTC.

This clone was seen at least ten times. The chain is built from TRBV10-1 and TRBJ2-3, with 8 bases matching TRBD2. V shed 0 bases and J 2 bases; nucleotides not matched to a gene: 4. The CDR3 has 16 amino acids. Germline CDR1 WNHNN, CDR2 SYGVQD (reference sequence). The CDR3 coding sequence is TGCGCCAGCAGTGAGTCTGGGCGGGGGGCCACAGATACGCAGTATTTT. Amino acids: CASSESGRGATDTQYF.

In its sample, this clone was seen many times. CDR3 sequence reads: CASSSPGQKANYGYTF. For the CDR3, the DNA is TGTGCCAGCAGTTCCCCCGGACAGAAAGCTAACTATGGCTACACCTTC. The rearrangement uses TRBV28 and TRBJ1-2; D perhaps matches TRBD1 (6 bases). V was trimmed by 4 bases and J by 0 bases, leaving 15 bases between them. The CDR3 consists of 16 residues. Germline V gene sequence: CDR1 MDHEN, CDR2 SYDVKM.

The chain uses TRBV11-2 and TRBJ1-2, with D perhaps TRBD1 (5 bases). The germline V gene encodes CDR1 SGHAT and CDR2 FQNNGV. Between the trimmed V and J ends, which lost 0 bases and 4 bases, there was a span of 15 bases. The CDR3 runs 16 residues. The CDR3 reads CASSLERGDFGYGYTF. The CDR3 bases are TGTGCCAGCAGCTTAGAAAGGGGCGACTTCGGCTATGGCTACACCTTC.

At least ten counts were recorded for this clone. V is TRBV15 and J is TRBJ1-5; D is ambiguous. V lost 0 bases and J lost 0, with 6 bases in between. The germline V gene encodes CDR1 LNHNV and CDR2 YYDKDF (reference sequence). The CDR3 is 15 residues long. CDR3 sequence: CATSRDWGSNQPQHF. The CDR3 DNA sequence: TGTGCCACCAGCAGAGATTGGGGTAGCAATCAGCCCCAGCATTTT. The variable domain in full, with the rest retrieved from reference TRBV15 and TRBJ1-5, is DAMVIQNPRYQVTQFGKPVTLSCSQTLNHNVMYWYQQKSSQAPKLLFHYYDKDFNNEADTPDNFQSRRPNTSFCFLDIRSPGLGDTAMYLCATSRDWGSNQPQHFGDGTRLSIL.

This clone showed up many times. The chain has TRBV6-1 and TRBJ1-1, with D possibly being TRBD1 (6 bases). Trimming took 4 bases from V and 0 from J, leaving 9 bases between them. The CDR3 contains 14 residues. Germline V gene lookup returns CDR1 MNHNS and CDR2 SASEGT. For the CDR3, the DNA is TGTGCCAGCAGTGTGGAGGGGGTGAACACTGAAGCTTTCTTT. Translated, it gives CASSVEGVNTEAFF.

This clone was seen many times. The rearrangement links TRBV3-1 to TRBJ2-2, with a possible D match to TRBD1 (5 bases). V was cut by 1 base and J by 5 bases, with 14 bases left in between. Germline V gene lookup returns CDR1 LGHDT and CDR2 YNNKEL (reference sequence). There are 16 residues in the CDR3. The CDR3 DNA follows: TGTGCCAGCAGCCAAGCAGGGCTGGGTGTTACCGGGGAGCTGTTTTTT. It specifies CASSQAGLGVTGELFF.

CDR3 sequence reads: CASSDQTGGETQYF. DNA for the CDR3: TGTGCCAGCAGTGATCAGACAGGGGGGGAGACCCAGTACTTC. This sequence joins TRBV2 and TRBJ2-5; 9 nucleotides match TRBD1. The germline V gene has CDR1 SNHLY and CDR2 FYNNEI. The CDR3 runs to 14 residues. Losses at the gene ends were 3 bases for V and 5 bases for J; bases not matched to a gene: 4. Together with reference TRBV2 and TRBJ2-5, the CDR3 gives the full variable domain: EPEVTQTPSHQVTQMGQEVILRCVPISNHLYFYWYRQILGQKVEFLVSFYNNEISEKSEIFDDQFSVERPDGSNFTLKIRSTKLEDSAMYFCASSDQTGGETQYFGPGTRLLVL.